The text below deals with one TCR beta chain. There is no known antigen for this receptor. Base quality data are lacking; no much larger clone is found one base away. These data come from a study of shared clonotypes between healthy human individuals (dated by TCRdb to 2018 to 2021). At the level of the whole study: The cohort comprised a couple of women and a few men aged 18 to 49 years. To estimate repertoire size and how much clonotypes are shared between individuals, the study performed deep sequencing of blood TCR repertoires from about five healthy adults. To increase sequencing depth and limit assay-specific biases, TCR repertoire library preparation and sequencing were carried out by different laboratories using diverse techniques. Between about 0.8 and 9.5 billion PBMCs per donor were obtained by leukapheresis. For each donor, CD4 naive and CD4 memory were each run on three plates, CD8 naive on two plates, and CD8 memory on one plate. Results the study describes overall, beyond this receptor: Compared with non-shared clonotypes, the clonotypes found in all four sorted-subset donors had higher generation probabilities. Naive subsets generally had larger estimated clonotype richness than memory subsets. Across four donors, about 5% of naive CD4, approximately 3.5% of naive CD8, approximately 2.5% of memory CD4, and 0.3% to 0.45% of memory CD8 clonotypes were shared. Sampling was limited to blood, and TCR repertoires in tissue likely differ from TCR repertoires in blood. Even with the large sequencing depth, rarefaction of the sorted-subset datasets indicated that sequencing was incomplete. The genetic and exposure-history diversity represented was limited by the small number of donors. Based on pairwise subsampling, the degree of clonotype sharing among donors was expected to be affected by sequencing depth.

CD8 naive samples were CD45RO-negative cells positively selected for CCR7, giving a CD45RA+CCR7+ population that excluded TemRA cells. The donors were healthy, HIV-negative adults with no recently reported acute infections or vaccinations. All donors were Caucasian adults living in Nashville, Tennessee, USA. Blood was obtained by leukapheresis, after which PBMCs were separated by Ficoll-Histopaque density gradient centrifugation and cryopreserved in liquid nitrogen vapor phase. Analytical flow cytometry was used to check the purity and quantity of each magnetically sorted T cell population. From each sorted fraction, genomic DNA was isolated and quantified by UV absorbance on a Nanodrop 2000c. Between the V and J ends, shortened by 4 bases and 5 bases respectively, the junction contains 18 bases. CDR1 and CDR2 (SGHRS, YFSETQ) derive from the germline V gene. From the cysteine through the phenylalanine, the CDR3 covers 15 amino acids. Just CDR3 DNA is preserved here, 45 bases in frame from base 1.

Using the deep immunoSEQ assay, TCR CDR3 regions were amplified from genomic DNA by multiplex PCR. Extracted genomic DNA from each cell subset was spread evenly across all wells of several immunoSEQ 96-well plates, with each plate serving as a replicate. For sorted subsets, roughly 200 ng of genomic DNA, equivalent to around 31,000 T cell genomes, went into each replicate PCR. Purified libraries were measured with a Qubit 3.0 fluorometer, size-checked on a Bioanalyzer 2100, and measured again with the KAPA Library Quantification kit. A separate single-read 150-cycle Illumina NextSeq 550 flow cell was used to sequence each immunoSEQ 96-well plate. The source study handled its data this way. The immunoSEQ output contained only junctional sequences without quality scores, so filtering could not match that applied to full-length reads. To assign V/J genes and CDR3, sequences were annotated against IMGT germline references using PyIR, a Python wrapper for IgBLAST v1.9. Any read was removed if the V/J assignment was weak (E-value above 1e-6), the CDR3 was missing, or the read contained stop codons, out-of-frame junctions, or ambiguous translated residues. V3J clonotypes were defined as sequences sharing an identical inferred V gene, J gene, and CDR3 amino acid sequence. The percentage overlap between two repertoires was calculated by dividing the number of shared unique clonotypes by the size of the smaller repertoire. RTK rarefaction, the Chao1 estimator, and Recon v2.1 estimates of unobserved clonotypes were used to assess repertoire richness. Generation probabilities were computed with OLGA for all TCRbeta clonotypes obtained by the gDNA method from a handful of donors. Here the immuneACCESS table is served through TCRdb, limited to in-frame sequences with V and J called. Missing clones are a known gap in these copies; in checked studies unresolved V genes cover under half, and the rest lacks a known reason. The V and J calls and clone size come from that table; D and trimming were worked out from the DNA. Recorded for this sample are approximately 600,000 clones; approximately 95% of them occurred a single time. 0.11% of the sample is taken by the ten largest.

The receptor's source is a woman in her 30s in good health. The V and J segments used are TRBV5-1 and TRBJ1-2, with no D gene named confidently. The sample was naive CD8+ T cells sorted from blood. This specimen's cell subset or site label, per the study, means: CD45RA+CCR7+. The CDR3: CASSPARRAAYGYTF. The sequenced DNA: TGCGCCAGCAGCCCGGCCCGAAGGGCAGCTTATGGCTACACCTTC.